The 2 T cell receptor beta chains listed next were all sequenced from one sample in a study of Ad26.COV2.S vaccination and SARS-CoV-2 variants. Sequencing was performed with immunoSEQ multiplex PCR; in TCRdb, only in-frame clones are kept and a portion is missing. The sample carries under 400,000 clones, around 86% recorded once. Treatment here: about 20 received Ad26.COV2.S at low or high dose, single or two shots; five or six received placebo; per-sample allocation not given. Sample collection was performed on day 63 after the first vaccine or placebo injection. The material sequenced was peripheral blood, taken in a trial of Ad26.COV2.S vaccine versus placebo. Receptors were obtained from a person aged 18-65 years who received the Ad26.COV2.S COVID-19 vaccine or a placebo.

The CDR3 DNA is TGTGCCAGTAGTAAACAGGATTGGGACAAAAACATTCAGTACTTC. This translates into CASSKQDWDKNIQYF. The gene calls are TRBV19 and TRBJ2-4, with D perhaps TRBD1 (5 bases). The length of the CDR3 is 15 residues. The germline gives CDR1 LNHDA, CDR2 SQIVND (reference sequence). Trimming removed 4 bases from V and 3 bases from J, with 13 bases in between.

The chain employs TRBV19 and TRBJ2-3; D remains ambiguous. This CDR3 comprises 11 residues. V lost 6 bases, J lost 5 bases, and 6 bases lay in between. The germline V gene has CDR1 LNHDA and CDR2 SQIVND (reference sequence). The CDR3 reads CASRGLDTQYF. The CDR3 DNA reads TGTGCCAGTAGGGGTTTAGATACGCAGTATTTT.